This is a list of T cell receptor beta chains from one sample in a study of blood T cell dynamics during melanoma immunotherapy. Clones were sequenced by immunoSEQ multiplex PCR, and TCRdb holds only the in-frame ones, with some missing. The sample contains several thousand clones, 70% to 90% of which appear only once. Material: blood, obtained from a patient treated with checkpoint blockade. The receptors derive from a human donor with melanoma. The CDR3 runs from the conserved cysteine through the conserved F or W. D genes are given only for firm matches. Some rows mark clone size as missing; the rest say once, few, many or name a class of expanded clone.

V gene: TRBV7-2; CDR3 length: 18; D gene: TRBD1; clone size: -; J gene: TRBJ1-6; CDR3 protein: CASSPGQGMGSYNSPLHF; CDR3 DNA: TGTGCCAGCAGCCCTGGACAGGGGATGGGCTCCTATAATTCACCCCTCCACTTT
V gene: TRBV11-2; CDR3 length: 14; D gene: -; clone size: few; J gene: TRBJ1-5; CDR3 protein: CASSLGGEYQPQHF; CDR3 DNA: TGTGCCAGCAGCTTAGGCGGGGAGTATCAGCCCCAGCATTTT
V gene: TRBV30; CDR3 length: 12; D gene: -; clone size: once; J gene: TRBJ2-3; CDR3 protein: CAWKKEPDTQYF; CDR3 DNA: TGTGCCTGGAAGAAGGAGCCAGATACGCAGTATTTT
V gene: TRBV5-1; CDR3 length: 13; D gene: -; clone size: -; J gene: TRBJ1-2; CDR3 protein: CASSPLWGNGYTF; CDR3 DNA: TGCGCCAGCAGCCCGTTATGGGGAAATGGCTACACCTTC
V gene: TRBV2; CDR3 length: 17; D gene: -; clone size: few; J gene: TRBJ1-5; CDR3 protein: CASKEGRHPGGPQPQHF; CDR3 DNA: TGTGCCAGTAAGGAAGGGAGACACCCAGGAGGCCCTCAGCCCCAGCATTTT
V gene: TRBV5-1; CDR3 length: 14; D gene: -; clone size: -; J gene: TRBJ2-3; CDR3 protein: CASSIGISTDTQYF; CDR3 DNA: TGCGCCAGCAGCATAGGGATTAGCACAGATACGCAGTATTTT
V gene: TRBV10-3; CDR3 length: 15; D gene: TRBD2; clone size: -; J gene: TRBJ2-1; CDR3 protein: CAINTGTSGSNEQFF; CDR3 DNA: TGTGCCATCAATACCGGGACTAGCGGCTCCAATGAGCAGTTCTTC
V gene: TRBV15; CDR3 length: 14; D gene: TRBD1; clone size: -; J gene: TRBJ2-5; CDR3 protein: CATSRTGGYETQYF; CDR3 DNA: TGTGCCACCAGCAGAACAGGGGGCTATGAGACCCAGTACTTC
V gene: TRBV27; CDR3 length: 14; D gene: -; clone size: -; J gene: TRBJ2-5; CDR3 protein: CASSSRQGLETQYF; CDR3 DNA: TGTGCCAGCAGTTCCCGCCAGGGTTTGGAGACCCAGTACTTC
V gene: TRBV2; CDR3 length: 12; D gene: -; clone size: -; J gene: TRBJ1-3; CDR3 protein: CASSQVGNTIYF; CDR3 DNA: TGTGCCAGCAGTCAGGTTGGAAACACCATATATTTT
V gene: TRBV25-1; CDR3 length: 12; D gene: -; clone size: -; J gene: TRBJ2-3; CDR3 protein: CASKGGTDTQYF; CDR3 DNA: TGTGCCAGCAAAGGAGGCACAGATACGCAGTATTTT
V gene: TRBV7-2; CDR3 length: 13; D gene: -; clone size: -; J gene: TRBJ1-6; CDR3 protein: CASSLDVHSPLHF; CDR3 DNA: TGTGCCAGCAGCTTAGATGTGCATTCACCCCTCCACTTT
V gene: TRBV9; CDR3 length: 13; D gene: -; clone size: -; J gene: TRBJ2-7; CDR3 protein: CASSSQTGTEQYF; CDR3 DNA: TGTGCCAGCAGCTCCCAGACAGGCACCGAGCAGTACTTC
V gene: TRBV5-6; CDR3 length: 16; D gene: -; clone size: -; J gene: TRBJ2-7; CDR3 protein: CASSFSRGAASYEQYF; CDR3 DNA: TGTGCCAGCAGCTTCTCCCGGGGGGCCGCCTCCTACGAGCAGTACTTC
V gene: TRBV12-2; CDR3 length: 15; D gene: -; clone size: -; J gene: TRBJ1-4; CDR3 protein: CASRLDGQGNEKLFF; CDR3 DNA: TGTGCAAGTCGCTTAGACGGTCAGGGTAATGAAAAACTGTTTTTT
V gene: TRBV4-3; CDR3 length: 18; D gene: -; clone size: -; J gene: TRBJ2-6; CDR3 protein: CASSLHVGQGIGANVLTF; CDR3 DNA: TGCGCCAGCAGCCTCCACGTGGGGCAGGGTATAGGGGCCAACGTCCTGACTTTC
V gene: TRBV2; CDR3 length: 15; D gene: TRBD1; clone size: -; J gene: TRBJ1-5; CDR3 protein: CASTERQGVIQPQHF; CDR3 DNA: TGTGCCAGCACCGAAAGACAGGGAGTGATTCAGCCCCAGCATTTT
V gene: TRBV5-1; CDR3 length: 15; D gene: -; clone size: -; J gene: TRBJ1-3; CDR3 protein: CASSPETASGNTIYF; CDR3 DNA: TGCGCCAGCAGCCCAGAGACAGCCTCTGGAAACACCATATATTTT
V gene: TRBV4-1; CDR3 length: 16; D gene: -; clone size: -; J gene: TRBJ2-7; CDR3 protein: CASSQGISSPDYEQYF; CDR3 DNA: TGCGCCAGCAGCCAAGGAATCTCCAGTCCGGACTACGAGCAGTACTTC
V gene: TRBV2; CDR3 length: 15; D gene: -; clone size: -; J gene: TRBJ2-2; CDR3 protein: CASSVTRQNTGELFF; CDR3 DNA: TGTGCCAGCAGTGTCACAAGGCAGAACACCGGGGAGCTGTTTTTT
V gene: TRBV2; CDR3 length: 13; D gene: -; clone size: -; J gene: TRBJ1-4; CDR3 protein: CASSEAGRGKLFF; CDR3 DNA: TGTGCCAGCAGTGAAGCAGGCAGGGGTAAACTGTTTTTT
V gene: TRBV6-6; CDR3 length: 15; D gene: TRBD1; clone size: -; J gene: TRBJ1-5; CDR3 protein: CASSRTGGGGQPQHF; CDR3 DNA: TGTGCCAGCAGCCGGACAGGGGGCGGGGGTCAGCCCCAGCATTTT
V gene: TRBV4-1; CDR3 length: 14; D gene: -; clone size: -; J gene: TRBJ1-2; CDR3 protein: CASSQSPGGYGYTF; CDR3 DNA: TGCGCCAGCAGCCAGAGCCCCGGGGGTTATGGCTACACCTTC
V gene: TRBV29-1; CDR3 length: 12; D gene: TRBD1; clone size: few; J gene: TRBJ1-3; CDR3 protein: CSVGDRDNTIYF; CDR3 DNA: TGCAGCGTGGGGGACAGGGATAACACCATATATTTT
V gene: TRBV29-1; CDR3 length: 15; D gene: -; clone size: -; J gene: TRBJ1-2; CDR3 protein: CSVEQYRIANYGYTF; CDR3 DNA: TGCAGCGTTGAACAATATAGGATCGCTAACTATGGCTACACCTTC
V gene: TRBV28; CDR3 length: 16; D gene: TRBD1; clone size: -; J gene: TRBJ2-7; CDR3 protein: CASKLGGETGSDEQYF; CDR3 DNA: TGTGCCAGCAAACTTGGAGGAGAGACAGGGTCCGACGAGCAGTACTTC
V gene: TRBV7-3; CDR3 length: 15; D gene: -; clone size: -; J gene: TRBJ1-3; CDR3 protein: CASSLQATSGNTIYF; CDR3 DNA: TGTGCCAGCAGCTTACAGGCCACCTCTGGAAACACCATATATTTT
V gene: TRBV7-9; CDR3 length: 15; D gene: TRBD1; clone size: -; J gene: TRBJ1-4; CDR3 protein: CASSFTGQANEKLFF; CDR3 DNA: TGTGCCAGCAGCTTCACGGGACAGGCTAATGAAAAACTGTTTTTT
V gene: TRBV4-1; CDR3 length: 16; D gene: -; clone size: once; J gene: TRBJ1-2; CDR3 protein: CASSQDQTEGDYGYTF; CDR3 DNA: TGCGCCAGCAGCCAAGATCAAACGGAGGGAGACTATGGCTACACCTTC
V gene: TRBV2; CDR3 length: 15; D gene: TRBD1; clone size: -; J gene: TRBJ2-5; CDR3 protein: CASSDQGQGEETQYF; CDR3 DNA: TGTGCCAGCAGTGACCAAGGACAGGGGGAAGAGACCCAGTACTTC
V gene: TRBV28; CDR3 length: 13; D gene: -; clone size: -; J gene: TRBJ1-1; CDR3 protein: CASSFSGAPRAFF; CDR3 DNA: TGTGCCAGCAGTTTTTCAGGGGCGCCCCGAGCTTTCTTT
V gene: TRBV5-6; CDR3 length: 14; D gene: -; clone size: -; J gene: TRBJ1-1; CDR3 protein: CASSLANRGTEAFF; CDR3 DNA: TGTGCCAGCAGCTTGGCCAACCGGGGCACTGAAGCTTTCTTT
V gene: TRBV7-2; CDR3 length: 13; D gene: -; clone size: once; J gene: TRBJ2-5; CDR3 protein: CASRVGGPETQYF; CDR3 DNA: TGTGCCAGCAGAGTGGGGGGCCCAGAGACCCAGTACTTC
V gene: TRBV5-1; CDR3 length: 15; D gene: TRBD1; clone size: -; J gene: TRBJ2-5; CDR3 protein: CASSTGQGGQETQYF; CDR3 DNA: TGCGCCAGCAGCACCGGACAGGGGGGACAAGAGACCCAGTACTTC
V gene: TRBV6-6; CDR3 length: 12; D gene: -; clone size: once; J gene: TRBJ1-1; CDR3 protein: CASRNWNTEAFF; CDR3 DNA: TGTGCCAGCAGAAATTGGAACACTGAAGCTTTCTTT
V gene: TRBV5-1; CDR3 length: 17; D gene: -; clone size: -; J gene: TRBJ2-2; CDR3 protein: CASSWTTGTTNTGELFF; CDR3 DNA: TGCGCCAGCAGCTGGACAACCGGGACAACGAACACCGGGGAGCTGTTTTTT
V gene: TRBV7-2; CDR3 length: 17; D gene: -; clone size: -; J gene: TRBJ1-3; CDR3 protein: CASSFQRGGGWEDTIYF; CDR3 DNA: TGTGCCAGCAGCTTCCAAAGGGGCGGGGGTTGGGAGGACACCATATATTTT
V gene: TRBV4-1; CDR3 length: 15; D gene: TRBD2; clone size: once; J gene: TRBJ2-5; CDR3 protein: CASSLTTSGGETQYF; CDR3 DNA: TGCGCCAGCAGCCTAACGACTAGCGGGGGAGAGACCCAGTACTTC
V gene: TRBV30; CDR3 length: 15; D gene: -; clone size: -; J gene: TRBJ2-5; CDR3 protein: CAWSVPPQGEETQYF; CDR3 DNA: TGTGCCTGGAGTGTACCCCCCCAGGGCGAGGAGACCCAGTACTTC
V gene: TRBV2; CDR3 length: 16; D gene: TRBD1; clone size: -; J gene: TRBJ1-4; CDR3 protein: CASRYRDRGLGEKLFF; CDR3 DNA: TGTGCCAGCAGATACCGGGACAGGGGGCTTGGAGAAAAACTGTTTTTT
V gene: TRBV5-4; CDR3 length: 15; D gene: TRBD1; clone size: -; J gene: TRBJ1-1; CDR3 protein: CASSPGGTENTEAFF; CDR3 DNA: TGTGCCAGCAGCCCCGGAGGGACAGAGAACACTGAAGCTTTCTTT
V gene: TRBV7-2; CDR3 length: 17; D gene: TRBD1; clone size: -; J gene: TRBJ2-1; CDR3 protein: CASSLGRTGSSYNEQFF; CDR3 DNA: TGTGCCAGCAGCTTGGGGCGGACAGGAAGCTCCTACAATGAGCAGTTCTTC
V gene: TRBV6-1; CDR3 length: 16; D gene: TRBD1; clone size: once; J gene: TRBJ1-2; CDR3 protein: CASSAGTGGQSYGYTF; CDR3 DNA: TGTGCCAGCAGTGCCGGGACAGGGGGCCAGTCCTATGGCTACACCTTC
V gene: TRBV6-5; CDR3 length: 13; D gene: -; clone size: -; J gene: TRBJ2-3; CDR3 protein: CASSYDHRDTQYF; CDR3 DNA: TGTGCCAGCAGTTACGACCATAGAGATACGCAGTATTTT
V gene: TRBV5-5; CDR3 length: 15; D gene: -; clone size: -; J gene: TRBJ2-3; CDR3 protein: CASSSQLVGTDTQYF; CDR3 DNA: TGTGCCAGCAGCTCCCAACTCGTTGGCACAGATACGCAGTATTTT
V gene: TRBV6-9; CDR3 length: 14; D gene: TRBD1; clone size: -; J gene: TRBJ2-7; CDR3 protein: CASSYQSPGQGLYF; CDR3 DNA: TGTGCCAGCAGCTACCAATCACCTGGACAGGGGTTATACTTC
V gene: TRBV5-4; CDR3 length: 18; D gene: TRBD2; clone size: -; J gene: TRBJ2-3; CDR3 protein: CASSARGTRMSLGNTQYF; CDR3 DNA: TGTGCCAGCAGCGCGCGGGGGACTAGGATGAGCTTGGGGAATACGCAGTATTTT
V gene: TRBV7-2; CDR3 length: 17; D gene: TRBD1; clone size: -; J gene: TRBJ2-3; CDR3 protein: CASSSKGRGRMTDTQYF; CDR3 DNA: TGTGCCAGCAGCTCTAAAGGCAGGGGGCGGATGACAGATACGCAGTATTTT
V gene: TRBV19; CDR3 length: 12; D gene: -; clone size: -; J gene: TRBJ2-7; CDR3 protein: CASSLDRYEQYF; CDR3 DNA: TGTGCCAGTAGTTTAGACAGGTACGAGCAGTACTTC